The 18 T cell receptor beta chains presented below share a single source sample, sequenced in a study of molecular identifiers for immune sequencing clone quantification. A single record per CDR3 protein comes from TCRdb applying MiXCR to the PCR reads. The sample shows under 100,000 distinct CDR3 sequences, more than 20% of them seen only once. Sequencing used naive CD8+ T cells from blood, with Jurkat cell RNA spiked in. Subset indicated: FACS-sorted CD8+CD4-CCR7+CD45RA+ naive T cells. The receptor source for this set is a human donor in good health. Some libraries in this study had Jurkat cell RNA spiked in.

In the case of this clonotype: A junction end diverges from the germline sequence, so it may reflect a read error. This chain uses TRBV7-9 with TRBJ2-4; D is unresolved. Per germline, CDR1 SEHNR and CDR2 FQNEAQ (reference sequence). The CDR3 has 16 residues. The CDR3 region is CASSNRKLSTNNIQYF. For the CDR3, the DNA is TGTGCCAGCAGCAATAGGAAGTTGTCGACCAATAACATTCAGTACTTC.

About this clonotype itself: A read error may be the cause here, since a much bigger clone is one base away. The genes are TRBV4-1 and TRBJ1-1; possible D gene TRBD1, 5 bases. This CDR3 is 15 amino acids long. Trimming removed 4 bases at V and 2 bases at J, with 14 bases between. The germline V gene encodes CDR1 MGHRA and CDR2 YSYEKL. The CDR3 spells CASSLRGAANTEAFF. The DNA of the CDR3 is TGCGCCAGCAGCCTTCGCGGGGCAGCTAACACTGAAGCTTTCTTT.

This clonotype was counted many times. The V gene is TRBV29-1, the J gene TRBJ2-5, with no clear D. Germline V gives CDR1 SQVTM, CDR2 ANQGSEA. This CDR3 has 15 amino acids. V was clipped by 5 bases and J by 0 bases, with 16 bases between them. CDR3 DNA: TGCAGCGTTATAAAGCGAGGATCGTACCAAGAGACCCAGTACTTC. Encoded protein: CSVIKRGSYQETQYF.

The chain recombines TRBV10-1 with TRBJ2-1; D is ambiguous. The CDR3 runs to 14 residues. CDR1 and CDR2 from the germline V gene are WNHNN and SYGVQD (reference sequence). Trimming stripped 7 bases from V and 5 bases from J, with 15 bases between. CDR3 sequence reads: CASTPPGRNNEQFF. The CDR3 nucleotides are TGCGCCAGCACCCCGCCAGGACGGAACAATGAGCAGTTCTTC.

The V and J genes are TRBV5-1 and TRBJ1-1; possible D gene TRBD1, 5 bases. V was pared by 2 bases and J by 1 base, with 18 bases between. CDR1 and CDR2 (germline): SGHRS, YFSETQ. The CDR3 runs to 17 residues. CDR3 bases: TGCGCCAGCAGCTTTCAGGGCCCCAACGAAAGGAACACTGAAGCTTTCTTT. Its translation is CASSFQGPNERNTEAFF. Using reference TRBV5-1 and TRBJ1-1 for the parts outside the CDR3, the full variable domain is KAGVTQTPRYLIKTRGQQVTLSCSPISGHRSVSWYQQTPGQGLQFLFEYFSETQRNKGNFPGRFSGRQFSNSRSEMNVSTLELGDSALYLCASSFQGPNERNTEAFFGQGTRLTVV.

A note on this clonotype: The junction and the germline gene differ at one end; a read error may be behind it. The rearrangement joins TRBV7-7 to TRBJ2-5; the D gene is possibly TRBD1 (6 bases). Germline CDR1 SSHAT, CDR2 FNYEAQ (reference sequence). This CDR3 contains 16 residues. This CDR3 is CASSLSLDRCQESQYF. Here the CDR3 DNA reads TGTGCCAGCAGCTTGAGCCTCGACAGGTGCCAAGAGAGCCAGTACTTC.

This clonotype was seen ten or more times. V usage is TRBV28 and J usage is TRBJ2-7; D remains unclear. CDR1 MDHEN and CDR2 SYDVKM come from the germline V gene. V was pared by 6 bases and J by 2 bases, with 8 bases between. This CDR3 spans 12 amino acids. CDR3 region: CASSKRPYEQYF. The CDR3 DNA reads as TGTGCCAGCAGCAAACGGCCCTACGAGCAGTACTTC.

V gene TRBV15 combines with J gene TRBJ1-5; D gene uncertain. Germline V gives CDR1 LNHNV, CDR2 YYDKDF (reference sequence). V lost 0 bases and J 7 bases, leaving 10 bases between the germline ends. The CDR3 sequence is 14 residues long. Here the CDR3 reads CATSRDSVGQPQHF. CDR3 sequence (DNA): TGTGCCACCAGCAGAGATTCGGTAGGGCAGCCCCAGCATTTT. Using reference TRBV15 and TRBJ1-5 for the parts outside the CDR3, the full variable domain is DAMVIQNPRYQVTQFGKPVTLSCSQTLNHNVMYWYQQKSSQAPKLLFHYYDKDFNNEADTPDNFQSRRPNTSFCFLDIRSPGLGDTAMYLCATSRDSVGQPQHFGDGTRLSIL.

The genes are TRBV20-1 and TRBJ1-6; TRBD1 might be the D (6 bases). Germline lookup yields CDR1 DFQATT and CDR2 SNEGSKA (reference sequence). The CDR3 contains 15 residues. The CDR3 loop is CSLRIKGVFTSPLHF. The CDR3, as DNA: TGCAGCCTTAGGATAAAGGGGGTTTTTACTTCACCCCTCCACTTT.

CDR3 loop: CAWSVRRGPNTEAFF. The CDR3 DNA is TGTGCCTGGAGTGTACGACGAGGGCCGAACACTGAAGCTTTCTTT. This chain connects TRBV30 to TRBJ1-1, with D unclear. Deletions cut 0 bases from V and 1 base from J, with 12 bases between. This CDR3 spans 15 amino acids. The germline gives CDR1 GTSNPN, CDR2 SVGIG (reference sequence).

Of note for this clonotype: A much larger clone sits a single nucleotide away, making a read error possible. V usage is TRBV7-2 and J usage is TRBJ2-7; possibly TRBD1 for D (5 bases). The germline CDR1 and CDR2 sequences are SGHTA and FQGNSA. This CDR3 spans 15 amino acids. The DNA for the CDR3 is TGTGCCAGCAGCTTAGGAGGCAGGGCTCCCTACGACCAGTACTTC. Its translation: CASSLGGRAPYDQYF.

This clonotype was seen just once. V and J are TRBV27 and TRBJ2-7; maybe TRBD1 (7 bases). Germline-derived CDR1 and CDR2 are MNHEY and SMNVEV (reference sequence). The V gene lost 6 bases and the J gene lost 4 bases, with 13 bases spanning the gap. The CDR3 extends over 13 amino acids. The CDR3 coding sequence is TGTGCCAGCAGCCCGACAGGGAGGTACGAGCAGTACTTC. It is translated as CASSPTGRYEQYF.

In its sample, this clonotype was seen once. The rearrangement links TRBV5-1 to TRBJ2-1; D may be TRBD1 (7 bases). The CDR3 extends over 15 amino acids. V was shortened by 1 base and J by 7 bases, with 15 bases between the two germline ends. Germline V gene sequence: CDR1 SGHRS, CDR2 YFSETQ. The CDR3 reads CASSLSRGVGNEQFF. CDR3 sequence (DNA): TGCGCCAGCAGCTTGTCCAGGGGGGTGGGGAATGAGCAGTTCTTC.

This clonotype has a count of ten or more. The rearrangement joins TRBV9 to TRBJ1-3; D is possibly TRBD1 (5 bases). Germline CDR1 and CDR2: SGDLS and YYNGEE. This CDR3 has 16 amino acids. The V and J ends lost 4 bases and 1 base respectively, with 15 bases between them. The CDR3 reads CASSLGRGLSGNTIYF. Here the CDR3 DNA reads TGTGCCAGCAGCTTGGGAAGGGGTCTTTCTGGAAACACCATATATTTT.

With regard to this clonotype: Given a much more abundant clone one base away, this may be a read error. It is likely a read error, because the conserved phenylalanine at the end of the CDR3 is missing. The genes are TRBV7-9 and TRBJ2-7; D may correspond to TRBD1 or TRBD2 (5 bases each). Germline-derived CDR1 and CDR2 are SEHNR and FQNEAQ (reference sequence). V lost 5 bases to trimming and J lost 7 bases, with 18 bases between them. This CDR3 has 14 amino acids. CDR3: CASSLGALPGEQYL. The CDR3 nucleotides read TGTGCCAGCAGCCTTGGGGCTCTTCCGGGGGAGCAGTACCTC.

There are many counts of this clonotype. The rearrangement joins TRBV19 to TRBJ2-1, with unresolved D. V was pared by 6 bases and J by 4 bases, with 13 bases between. Looked up from germline, CDR1 is LNHDA and CDR2 is SQIVND (reference sequence). CDR3 size: 14 residues. This CDR3 reads CASSPASSYNEQFF. The CDR3 DNA reads TGTGCCAGTAGCCCGGCCAGTTCTTACAATGAGCAGTTCTTC.

This clonotype was recorded a few times. The chain couples TRBV18 to TRBJ2-3, with 8 nucleotides matching TRBD2. The CDR3 spans 16 residues. The germline V gene encodes CDR1 KGHSH and CDR2 LQKENI. The V segment lost 2 bases and the J segment 3 bases; nucleotides outside the gene matches: 7. The CDR3 is CASSPSGSFSTDTQYF. CDR3 DNA sequence: TGTGCCAGCTCACCAAGCGGGAGCTTTTCAACAGATACGCAGTATTTT.

Turning to this clonotype: It may be a read error: a sequence one base away is much more abundant. Since the CDR3 does not end with the conserved phenylalanine or tryptophan, this likely comes from a read error. The chain carries TRBV24-1 and TRBJ2-3; D perhaps matches TRBD1 (6 bases). CDR3 length: 18 residues. Trimming shortened V by 5 bases and J by 4 bases, and 24 bases separated the two germline ends. Germline CDR1 reads KGHDR; CDR2 reads SFDVKD. Here the CDR3 DNA reads TGTGCCACCAGTGGGGTACAGGGCGCTAACCATGGGGCAGATACGCAGTATCTT. Translating gives CATSGVQGANHGADTQYL.